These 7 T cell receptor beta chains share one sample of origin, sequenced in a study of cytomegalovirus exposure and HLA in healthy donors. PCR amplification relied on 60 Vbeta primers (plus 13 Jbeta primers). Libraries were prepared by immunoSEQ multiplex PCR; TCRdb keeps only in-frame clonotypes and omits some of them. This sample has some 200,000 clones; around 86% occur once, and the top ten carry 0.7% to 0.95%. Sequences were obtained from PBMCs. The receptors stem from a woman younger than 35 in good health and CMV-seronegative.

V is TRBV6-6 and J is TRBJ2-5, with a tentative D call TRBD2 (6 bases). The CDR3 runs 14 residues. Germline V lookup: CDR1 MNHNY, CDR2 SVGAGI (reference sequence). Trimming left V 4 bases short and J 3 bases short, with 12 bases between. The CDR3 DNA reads TGTGCCAGCAGTTCGGCGGGGCCCAAAGAGACCCAGTACTTC. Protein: CASSSAGPKETQYF.

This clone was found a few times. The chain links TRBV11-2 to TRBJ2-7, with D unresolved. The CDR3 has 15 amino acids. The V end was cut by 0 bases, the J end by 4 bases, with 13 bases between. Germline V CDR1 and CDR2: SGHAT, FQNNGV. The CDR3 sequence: CASSLEESAAYEQYF. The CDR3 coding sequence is TGTGCCAGCAGCTTAGAGGAGTCGGCGGCGTACGAGCAGTACTTC.

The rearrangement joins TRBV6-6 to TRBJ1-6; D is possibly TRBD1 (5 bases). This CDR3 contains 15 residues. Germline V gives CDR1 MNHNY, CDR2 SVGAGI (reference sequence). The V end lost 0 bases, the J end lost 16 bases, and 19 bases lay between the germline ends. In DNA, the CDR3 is TGTGCCAGCAGTTACTCTGACAGCGACCCCCAAATACTCCACTTT. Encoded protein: CASSYSDSDPQILHF.

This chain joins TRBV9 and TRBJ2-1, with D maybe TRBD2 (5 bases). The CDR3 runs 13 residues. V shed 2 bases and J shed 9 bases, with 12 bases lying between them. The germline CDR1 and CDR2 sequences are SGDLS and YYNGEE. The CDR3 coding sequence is TGTGCCAGCAGCGTCCCCGAAGAGGGTGAGCAGTTCTTC. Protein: CASSVPEEGEQFF.

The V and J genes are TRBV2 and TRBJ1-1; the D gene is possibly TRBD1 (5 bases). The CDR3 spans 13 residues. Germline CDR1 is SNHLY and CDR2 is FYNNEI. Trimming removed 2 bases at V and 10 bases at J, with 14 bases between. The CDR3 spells CASSETAGKGAFF. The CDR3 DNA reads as TGTGCCAGCAGTGAAACGGCAGGGAAAGGAGCTTTCTTT.

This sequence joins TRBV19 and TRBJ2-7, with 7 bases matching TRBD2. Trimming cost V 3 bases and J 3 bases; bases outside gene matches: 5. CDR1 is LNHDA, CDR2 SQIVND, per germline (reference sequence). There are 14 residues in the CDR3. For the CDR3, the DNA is TGTGCCAGTAGTATTACGGGAGGCGGCTACGAGCAGTACTTC. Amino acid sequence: CASSITGGGYEQYF.

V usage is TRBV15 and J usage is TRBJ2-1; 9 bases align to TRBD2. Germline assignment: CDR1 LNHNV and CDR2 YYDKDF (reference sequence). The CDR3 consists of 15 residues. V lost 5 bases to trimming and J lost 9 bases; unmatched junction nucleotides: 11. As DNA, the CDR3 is TGTGCCACCAGCGGGGAGGCTAGCGGGACTCCTGAGCAGTTCTTC. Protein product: CATSGEASGTPEQFF.